The entry that follows covers one T cell receptor beta chain sequence. This clonotype has more than one count but fewer than ten. Its antigen remains unidentified. Per-base qualities were not stored, and no clone one base away is much larger. The receptor library was made with 5' RACE. Sequencing relied on an Illumina HiSeq 2500. The second PCR ran for about 6 to 12 cycles and used a J-beta primer mix along with a sample-barcoded 5' primer. A unique molecular identifier was introduced onto each TCR beta cDNA molecule by a template-switch 5' adaptor carrying 12 random nucleotides. Each sample yielded at least 3 million CDR3-containing paired-end reads. The Mint cDNA synthesis kit, primed by a TRBC-specific oligonucleotide, was used to synthesize first-strand cDNA from all RNA. Following uracil-DNA glycosylase treatment, all cDNA underwent a first 18-cycle PCR with the universal primers M1SS and BC2_uni_R. In the paper's pipeline: For normalization, 1 million high-quality reads, each with a distinct molecular identifier, were randomly selected from each sample. Reads sharing molecular identifiers were discarded rather than binned into consensus sequences. MiTCR, with a Q25 quality threshold and the strictest error-elimination algorithm, was used for CDR3 identification, clonotype clustering and error correction. A nonparametric unseen species model with Euler transformation was used to estimate a lower bound on total TCR beta diversity. The public sequencing data were trimmed at Q25 with fastp and processed into clonotypes with MiXCR by TCRdb, which kept only in-frame beta chains. Merged by CDR3 protein, the rows form single entries marked with the most common genes and DNA. For this entry, the V and J calls and clone size follow TCRdb and not the study's own pipeline. The sample table lists a few hundred thousand distinct CDR3 sequences, roughly 29% of them with a count of one. The ten largest clones take up approximately 17% of the sample.

The 39 donors, aged 6 to 90 years, were systemically healthy Caucasian individuals from Russia. Around 10 milliliters of peripheral blood were collected from each donor into EDTA-treated Vacutainer tubes. PBMCs were isolated by Ficoll-Paque density-gradient centrifugation, with at least 6 million obtained per sample. Trizol reagent was used to extract total RNA from PBMCs, with at least 6 micrograms per sample. For every donor, an aliquot of PBMCs went through flow cytometry to measure the percentages of naive CD45RAhigh/CD27high T cells. The data were obtained in a study of blood T cells in healthy people across ages (dated by TCRdb to the mid-2010s). Context from the whole study: In model experiments, template switching captured roughly one uniquely barcoded TCR beta cDNA molecule for every two T cells. To avoid experimental bias, donors of different ages were randomly spread across the sequencing lanes. Using deep sequencing normalized with unique cDNA molecular identifiers, the study measured how TCR beta repertoire diversity changes with age. The study analyzed two additional independent replicas of 1 million unique cDNA reads from the same blood draw for two donors, one aged 18 to 29 and one aged 80 or older. Four age groups were formed from the donors: young (average approximately 16 years), middle-aged (roughly 38), aged (over 55) and long-lived (around 80). The research as a whole found: As age increased, observed TCR beta diversity per million T cells dropped in a roughly linear way, and a significant reduction was already evident by age 40. Because donor CMV infection status was unknown, age-related changes in expanded clonotypes were potentially confounded. Conclusive comparison of naive and antigen-experienced compartments was prevented by the profiling of bulk unsorted PBMCs. Observed TCR beta diversity correlated strongly with the percentage of naive T cells measured by flow cytometry. The long-lived group showed more naive CD4+ T cells, fewer expanded clones and increased TCR diversity than the aged group, suggesting age selection. Estimates of total diversity based on one million sequenced T cells were regarded as lower bounds and as underestimates.

Relative to germline, V is missing 1 base and J is missing 6 bases, with 6 bases of the junction outside any gene match. CDR1 and CDR2 are drawn from the germline V gene: SGHRS, YFSETQ. The CDR3, cysteine through phenylalanine, is 14 amino acids long. The retained sequence is limited to the CDR3, 42 bases, with the frame set at the first base. The sequencing input was blood. This TCR derives from a woman between 65 and 79 years old in good health. The V and J genes are TRBV5-1 and TRBJ1-2, with 7 bases in between that match TRBD1. The CDR3 region: CASSLQGVVDGYTF. The base sequence is TGCGCCAGCAGCTTGCAGGGGGTAGTGGATGGCTACACCTTC.